The 12 T cell receptor beta chains given below trace back to one sample, sequenced in a study of cytotoxic CD8 clonotypes in ibrutinib-treated CLL (dated by TCRdb to the early 2020s). The protocol used for the library was the immunoSEQ multiplex PCR assay. TCRdb limited this immuneACCESS table to in-frame rearrangements with V and J called. A share of clones is missing; checked studies link under half to unresolved V genes, and the rest is unexplained. This sample is represented by 200,000 or so clones; around 70% of them were singletons. The leading ten clones occupy over 5.5% of the sample. The sample's time point label, in plain terms: approximately eleven months on ibrutinib. The material was PBMCs, obtained after 12 months of ibrutinib treatment. These receptors all come from a human donor with chronic lymphocytic leukemia.

This chain uses TRBV6-5 with TRBJ1-1; D is uncertain. The V and J ends lost 10 bases and 7 bases respectively, with 13 bases between them. The CDR3 sequence is 11 residues long. CDR1 MNHEY and CDR2 SVGAGI come from the germline V gene. In nucleotides, the CDR3 is TGTGCCATTGCCAGCTGGTTTGAAGCTTTCTTT. Residues: CAIASWFEAFF.

The CDR3 sequence is CASSPAWQGSYGYTF. The CDR3 DNA reads as TGTGCCAGCAGTCCCGCCTGGCAGGGGAGCTATGGCTACACCTTC. The J gene is TRBJ1-2, the V gene TRBV6-1, with D possibly being TRBD1 (6 bases). The V gene's germline CDR1 is MNHNS and CDR2 SASEGT. There are 15 residues in the CDR3. V was cut by 5 bases and J by 4 bases, with 17 bases left in between.

Note on this clone: This sample also contains other DNA sequences that code for the same CDR3. V gene TRBV13 combines with J gene TRBJ1-2; 7 bases match TRBD1. Germline values: CDR1 PRHDT, CDR2 FYEKMQ (reference sequence). The CDR3 has 14 amino acids. The ends lost 0 bases at V and 2 bases at J; junction bases unmatched: 0. CDR3 in amino acids: CASSLGGQNYGYTF. The CDR3 coding sequence is TGTGCCAGCAGCTTAGGGGGACAGAACTATGGCTACACCTTC.

CDR3 sequence: CASSSLTDTQYF. The CDR3, as DNA: TGTGCCAGCAGTTCTTTGACAGATACGCAGTATTTT. The chain employs TRBV2 and TRBJ2-3; D is undetermined. This CDR3 spans 12 amino acids. From germline, CDR1 is SNHLY and CDR2 FYNNEI. Trimming took 5 bases from V and 3 from J, leaving 6 bases between them. Full variable domain (missing parts from reference TRBV2 and TRBJ2-3): EPEVTQTPSHQVTQMGQEVILRCVPISNHLYFYWYRQILGQKVEFLVSFYNNEISEKSEIFDDQFSVERPDGSNFTLKIRSTKLEDSAMYFCASSSLTDTQYFGPGTRLTVL.

The chain recombines TRBV6-5 with TRBJ1-1, with 9 bases fitting TRBD1. The germline V gene has CDR1 MNHEY and CDR2 SVGAGI. Trimming cost V 5 bases and J 4 bases; bases outside gene matches: 5. The CDR3 runs 14 residues. The CDR3: CASSKQGAPTEAFF. The CDR3 DNA reads TGTGCCAGCAGTAAACAGGGGGCGCCCACTGAAGCTTTCTTT.

The count of this clone is one. This CDR3 is CASSVQTGDYGYTF. DNA of the CDR3: TGTGCCAGTAGTGTCCAGACAGGGGACTATGGCTACACCTTC. The J gene is TRBJ1-2, the V gene TRBV19; the match to TRBD1 covers 8 bases. The CDR3 is 14 residues long. Germline V CDR1 and CDR2: LNHDA, SQIVND (reference sequence). The ends lost 5 bases at V and 3 bases at J; junction bases unmatched: 5. Based on the CDR3 plus reference TRBV19 and TRBJ1-2, the full variable domain is DGGITQSPKYLFRKEGQNVTLSCEQNLNHDAMYWYRQDPGQGLRLIYYSQIVNDFQKGDIAEGYSVSREKKESFPLTVTSAQKNPTAFYLCASSVQTGDYGYTFGSGTRLTVV.

This chain connects TRBV5-6 to TRBJ1-1, with TRBD1 matching over 10 bases. Trimming cost V 4 bases and J 3 bases; bases outside gene matches: 6. From germline, CDR1 is SGHDT and CDR2 YYEEEE. The CDR3 is made up of 15 amino acids. CDR3 sequence: CASSRTGGVDTEAFF. CDR3 nucleotide sequence: TGTGCCAGCAGCCGGACAGGGGGTGTGGACACTGAAGCTTTCTTT.

The chain links TRBV27 to TRBJ1-2, with a weak D call TRBD1 (5 bases). The CDR3 has 14 residues. Germline assignment: CDR1 MNHEY and CDR2 SMNVEV (reference sequence). The germline V and J ends were trimmed by 8 bases and 4 bases, with 17 bases remaining between them. The CDR3 spells CASGLLGGSYGYTF. As DNA, the CDR3 is TGTGCCAGCGGACTCCTGGGGGGGAGCTATGGCTACACCTTC.

This chain uses TRBV14 with TRBJ2-1, with D tentatively TRBD1 (6 bases). The CDR3 runs to 14 residues. Germline values: CDR1 SGHDN, CDR2 FVKESK. V was shortened by 3 bases and J by 8 bases, with 14 bases between the two germline ends. The CDR3 protein is CASSHTGTSDEQFF. The CDR3 DNA sequence: TGTGCCAGCAGCCATACCGGGACATCGGATGAGCAGTTCTTC.

The chain carries TRBV6-1 and TRBJ2-5, with TRBD2 matching 9 bases. In germline, CDR1 is MNHNS, CDR2 SASEGT. V lost 0 bases, J lost 7 bases, and 6 bases stayed unmatched. The CDR3 has 15 residues. The CDR3 nucleotides are TGTGCCAGCAGTGAAGCGGGGCGGGAGGGCGCGACCCAGTACTTC. It codes for CASSEAGREGATQYF.

This sequence joins TRBV28 and TRBJ1-2, with TRBD1 identical over 11 bases. J was trimmed by 8 bases and V by 7 bases; bases with no gene match: 21. CDR3 size: 18 residues. Looked up from germline, CDR1 is MDHEN and CDR2 is SYDVKM. DNA of the CDR3: TGTGCCAGCACCTTCGCCGGGACAGGGGGTTCTCGGGCGAAGGGCTACACCTTC. Protein product: CASTFAGTGGSRAKGYTF.

This chain links TRBV6-6 with TRBJ2-1; 9 positions match TRBD2. Trimming took 7 bases from V and 4 from J; bases not matched to a gene: 5. This CDR3 has 14 amino acids. The germline V gene encodes CDR1 MNHNY and CDR2 SVGAGI (reference sequence). CDR3 amino acids: CASKREVGYNEQFF. CDR3 coding DNA: TGTGCCAGCAAGCGGGAGGTTGGATACAATGAGCAGTTCTTC.